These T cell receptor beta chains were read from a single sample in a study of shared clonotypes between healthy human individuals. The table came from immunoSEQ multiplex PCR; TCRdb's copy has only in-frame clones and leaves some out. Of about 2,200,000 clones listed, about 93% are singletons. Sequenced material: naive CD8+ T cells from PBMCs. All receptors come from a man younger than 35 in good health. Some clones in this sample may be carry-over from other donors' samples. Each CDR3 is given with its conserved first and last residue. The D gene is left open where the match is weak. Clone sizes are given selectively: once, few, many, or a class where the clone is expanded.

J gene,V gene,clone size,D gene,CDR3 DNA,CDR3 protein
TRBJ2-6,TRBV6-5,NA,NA,TGTGCCAGCAGTTACTCAGGGTTCTCGGGGGCCAACGTCCTGACTTTC,CASSYSGFSGANVLTF
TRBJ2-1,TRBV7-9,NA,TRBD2,TGTGCCAGCAGTCCCGCTAGCGGCCACAATGAGCAGTTCTTC,CASSPASGHNEQFF
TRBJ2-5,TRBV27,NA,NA,TGTGCCAGCAGTTCCACAGGCGAGGAGACCCAGTACTTC,CASSSTGEETQYF
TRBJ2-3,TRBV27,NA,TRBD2,TGTGCCAGCAGTCCTGTAGCGGGAGCGCCCGATACGCAGTATTTT,CASSPVAGAPDTQYF
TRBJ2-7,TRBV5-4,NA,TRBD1,TGTGCCAGCAGCATACGGGACAGGGCCGCCTACGAGCAGTACTTC,CASSIRDRAAYEQYF
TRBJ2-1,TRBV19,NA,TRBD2,TGTGCCAGTAGTATAGATTCTAGCGGGAGACCTCAGTTCTTC,CASSIDSSGRPQFF
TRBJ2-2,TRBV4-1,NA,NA,TGCGCCAGCAGTGTGGGGGCAGGAAACACCGGGGAGCTGTTTTTT,CASSVGAGNTGELFF
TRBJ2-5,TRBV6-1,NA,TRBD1,TGTGCCAGCAGTGAAGCCCTGGACAGGGGATTGATAGAGACCCAGTACTTC,CASSEALDRGLIETQYF
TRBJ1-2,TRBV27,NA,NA,TGTGCCAGCAGTTTATCTAGGGTTAAAGGCTACACCTTC,CASSLSRVKGYTF
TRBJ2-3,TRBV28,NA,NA,TGTGCCAGCAATCCGGGTGGGGGTGGTACAGATACGCAGTATTTT,CASNPGGGGTDTQYF
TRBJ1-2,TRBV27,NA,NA,TGTGCCAGCAGCCCTATCGGGTCTGGCAGGGATCTTTATGGCTACACCTTC,CASSPIGSGRDLYGYTF
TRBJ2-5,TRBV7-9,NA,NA,TGTGCCAGCAGCTTAGTTGGGGGATCGATTCAAGAGACCCAGTACTTC,CASSLVGGSIQETQYF
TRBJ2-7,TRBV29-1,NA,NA,TGCAGTTCTTTGGGGGAGAGCGGAGGCTCCTACGAGCAGTACTTC,CSSLGESGGSYEQYF
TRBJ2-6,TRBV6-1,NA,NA,TGTGCCAGCAGTGAGACGAACTCTGGGGCCAACGTCCTGACTTTC,CASSETNSGANVLTF
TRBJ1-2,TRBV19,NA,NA,TGTGCCAGTAGCGGTCGAAGTCACTCTTCACAGTGGATCTATGGCTACACCTTC,CASSGRSHSSQWIYGYTF
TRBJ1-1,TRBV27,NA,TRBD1,TGTGCCAGCAGTCCCCCGACAGGGAGGTTGTCTGAAGCTTTCTTT,CASSPPTGRLSEAFF
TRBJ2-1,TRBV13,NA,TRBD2,TGTGCCAGCAGCCCCCAAGGGGCGGGAGCCTACAATGAGCAGTTCTTC,CASSPQGAGAYNEQFF
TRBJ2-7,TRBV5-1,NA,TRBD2,TGCGCCAGCAGCTCACCGGGCCCCAAATACGGCGGGAGCGTACACGAGCAGTACTTC,CASSSPGPKYGGSVHEQYF
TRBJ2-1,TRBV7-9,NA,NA,TGTGCCAGCAGCTTCGCAGCCGAGCGGCGGGCGCAGTTCTTC,CASSFAAERRAQFF
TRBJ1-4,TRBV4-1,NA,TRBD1,TGCGCCAGCAGCTGGGACAGTGCTAATGAAAAACTGTTTTTT,CASSWDSANEKLFF
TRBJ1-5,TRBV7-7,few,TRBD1,TGTGCCAGCAGCTTACGGACAGGGGGCAGTCAGCCCCAGCATTTT,CASSLRTGGSQPQHF
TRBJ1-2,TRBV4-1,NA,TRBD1,TGCGCCAGCAGCCAATCTGGACAGGGGAGGTTGGATAACTATGGCTACACCTTC,CASSQSGQGRLDNYGYTF
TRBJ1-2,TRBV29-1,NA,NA,TGCAGCGTGAGGACAGATAACTATGGCTACACCTTC,CSVRTDNYGYTF
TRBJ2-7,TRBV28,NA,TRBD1,TGTGCCAGCAGTTTAGTACAGGGGGGACCCTACGAGCAGTACTTC,CASSLVQGGPYEQYF
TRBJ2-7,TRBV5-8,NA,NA,TGTGCCAGCAGCTTGGCCCGCTGGGGACTGAGCTCCTACGAGCAGTACTTC,CASSLARWGLSSYEQYF
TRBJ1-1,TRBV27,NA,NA,TGTGCCAGCAGTTTAATAGGACAAATGAACACTGAAGCTTTCTTT,CASSLIGQMNTEAFF
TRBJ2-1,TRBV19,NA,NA,TGTGCCAGTAGTATAGTTTGGGGAGGTACCTACAATGAGCAGTTCTTC,CASSIVWGGTYNEQFF
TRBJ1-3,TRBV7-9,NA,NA,TGTGCCAGCAGCTTAGATAGAACCAGCCTCTCTGGAAACACCATATATTTT,CASSLDRTSLSGNTIYF
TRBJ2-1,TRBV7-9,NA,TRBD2,TGTGCCAGCAGCCCGCTCCGGGACTATGCACAAAATGAGCAGTTCTTC,CASSPLRDYAQNEQFF
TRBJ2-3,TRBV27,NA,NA,TGTGCCAGCTCCTTCATCTATTCTAGCACAGATACGCAGTATTTT,CASSFIYSSTDTQYF
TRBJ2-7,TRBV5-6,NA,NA,TGTGCCAGCAGCTTGGCCCCGGCCGAGCAGTACTTC,CASSLAPAEQYF
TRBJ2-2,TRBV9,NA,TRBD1,TGTGCCAGCACCTTTTCGACAGGGAGATTGAACACCGGGGAGCTGTTTTTT,CASTFSTGRLNTGELFF
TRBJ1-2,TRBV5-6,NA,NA,TGTGCCAGCAGCCGATTATTAACAGGTGGCTACACCTTC,CASSRLLTGGYTF
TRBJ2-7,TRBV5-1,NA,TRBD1,TGCGCCAGCAGCTTGGTGGGACAGGCGTACGAGCAGTACTTC,CASSLVGQAYEQYF
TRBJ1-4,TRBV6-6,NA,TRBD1,TGTGCCAGCAGTCCCCGACCGGGACAGGGAGGCGAAAAACTGTTTTTT,CASSPRPGQGGEKLFF
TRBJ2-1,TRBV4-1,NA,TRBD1,TGCGCCAGCAGCCAACGGACAGGGGGCTTATTCGATGAGCAGTTCTTC,CASSQRTGGLFDEQFF
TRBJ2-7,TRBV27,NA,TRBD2,TGTGCCAGCAGTTCCCTCGGACTAGCGGAGGCTTCCTACGAGCAGTACTTC,CASSSLGLAEASYEQYF
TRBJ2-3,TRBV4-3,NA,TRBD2,TGCGCCAGCAGCCCTAGCGGGCGAAGCACAGATACGCAGTATTTT,CASSPSGRSTDTQYF
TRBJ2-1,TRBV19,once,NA,TGTGCCAGTATTCAAGTCCACATGGGCGATGAGCAGTTCTTC,CASIQVHMGDEQFF
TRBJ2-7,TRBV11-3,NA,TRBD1,TGTGCCAGCAGCCCCGGTAGGACAGGTGGCTACGAGCAGTACTTC,CASSPGRTGGYEQYF
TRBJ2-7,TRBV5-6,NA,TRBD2,TGTGCCAGCAGCGCGGAGAGCGGGAGAGGTCCCTACGAGCAGTACTTC,CASSAESGRGPYEQYF
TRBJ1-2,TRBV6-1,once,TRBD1,TGTGCCAGCAGCGGGACAGGGGATAGCGGCTACACCTTC,CASSGTGDSGYTF
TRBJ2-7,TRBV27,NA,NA,TGTGCCAGCAGTTTCTCTACAGGTGCCCTAACCTACGAGCAGTACTTC,CASSFSTGALTYEQYF